The 27 T cell receptor beta chains listed next were all sequenced from one sample in a study of CD8 T cells in Susac syndrome. RNA was extracted with the RNeasy kit, and a quantity of roughly 0.5 to 1 ug was reverse transcribed using random hexamers. Each CDR3 protein is one row after TCRdb ran MiXCR on the immunoSEQ multiplex PCR reads. This sample has some 170,000 distinct CDR3 sequences, with 85% to 95% found just once. Sequenced input: CD4+ T cells from PBMCs. These TCRs come from a human donor with Susac syndrome.

This chain's CDR3 is CASSQDHGREETQYF. The CDR3 DNA reads as TGTGCCAGCAGCCAAGATCACGGGAGGGAAGAGACCCAGTACTTC. The chain recombines TRBV4-2 with TRBJ2-5; 8 nucleotides agree with TRBD2. The CDR3 is made up of 15 amino acids. CDR1 and CDR2 from the germline V gene are LGHNA and YNFKEQ. The V segment lost 0 bases and the J segment 3 bases; nucleotides outside the gene matches: 3.

This sequence joins TRBV4-3 and TRBJ1-4; perhaps TRBD1 as D (5 bases). Germline CDR1 is LGHNA and CDR2 is YSLEER. With 0 bases removed from V and 8 bases from J, the gap between germline ends came to 13 bases. The CDR3 extends over 15 amino acids. The CDR3 sequence is CASSQERGVWEKLFF. CDR3 nucleotide sequence: TGCGCCAGCAGCCAAGAGCGGGGGGTTTGGGAAAAACTGTTTTTT.

This chain joins TRBV19 and TRBJ2-7; D ambiguous. Trimming left V 3 bases short and J 6 bases short, with 15 bases between. The germline CDR1 and CDR2 sequences are LNHDA and SQIVND (reference sequence). The length of the CDR3 is 14 residues. The CDR3 sequence is CASSIGRSSAEQYF. The CDR3 region has the DNA TGTGCCAGTAGTATCGGACGGAGCTCGGCCGAGCAGTACTTC.

This clonotype was recorded only once. The chain has TRBV12-3 or TRBV12-4 and TRBJ1-5; D unclear. The CDR3 contains 14 residues. Trimming left V 6 bases short and J 1 base short, with 10 bases between. The CDR3 is CASSPAQSNQPQHF. For the CDR3, the DNA is TGTGCCAGCAGCCCGGCGCAGAGCAATCAGCCCCAGCATTTT.

This clonotype was found once. This chain joins TRBV4-3 and TRBJ2-1, with TRBD2 matching 11 bases. Germline V gene sequence: CDR1 LGHNA, CDR2 YSLEER. The J segment lost 7 bases and the V segment lost 1 base, leaving 12 bases of the junction unmatched. The CDR3 runs to 18 residues. CDR3 nucleotides: TGCGCCAGCAGCCAAGGTTTTAGCGGGAGGGCCTATTGGAATGAGCAGTTCTTC. Translating gives CASSQGFSGRAYWNEQFF.

The V gene is TRBV7-2, the J gene TRBJ2-5; 10 bases line up with TRBD2. This CDR3 is 16 amino acids long. Germline CDR1 reads SGHTA; CDR2 reads FQGNSA. Trimming cost V 4 bases and J 5 bases; bases outside gene matches: 10. For the CDR3, the DNA is TGTGCCAGCAGCTCCGAGAGCGGGGGGGCCCGGGAGACCCAGTACTTC. Translating gives CASSSESGGARETQYF.

V is TRBV6-2 or TRBV6-3 and J is TRBJ1-2; a weak D match, TRBD1 (6 bases). The V gene lost 2 bases and the J gene lost 3 bases, with 10 bases spanning the gap. The CDR3 extends over 14 amino acids. Germline V gene lookup returns CDR1 MNHEY and CDR2 SVGEGT. The CDR3 is CASSYGGTDYGYTF. CDR3 sequence (DNA): TGTGCCAGCAGTTACGGGGGCACCGACTATGGCTACACCTTC.

The rearrangement uses TRBV28 and TRBJ1-2; TRBD1 might be the D (6 bases). The germline gives CDR1 MDHEN, CDR2 SYDVKM. The CDR3 runs to 13 residues. V was trimmed by 8 bases and J by 7 bases, leaving 17 bases between them. In DNA form, the CDR3 reads TGTGCCAGCTGGGACAAACTCCCGGGTGGCTACACCTTC. It encodes CASWDKLPGGYTF.

V gene TRBV30 combines with J gene TRBJ2-7; 9 bases map to TRBD2. The germline gives CDR1 GTSNPN, CDR2 SVGIG (reference sequence). The CDR3 runs 16 residues. The V and J ends lost 3 bases and 4 bases, in that order; junction bases with no gene match: 13. The CDR3 loop is CAWSLPGTSRPYEQYF. In DNA form, the CDR3 reads TGTGCCTGGAGCCTACCCGGGACTAGCAGACCATACGAGCAGTACTTC.

The chain joins TRBV6-6 to TRBJ2-5; D could derive from TRBD1 or TRBD2 (5 bases each). V lost 7 bases to trimming and J lost 1 base, with 13 bases between them. CDR3 size: 14 residues. Per the germline V gene, CDR1 is MNHNY and CDR2 is SVGAGI (reference sequence). Here the CDR3 reads CASTRSGTQETQYF. Here the CDR3 DNA reads TGTGCCAGCACCCGATCCGGGACCCAAGAGACCCAGTACTTC.

The chain is built from TRBV20-1 and TRBJ1-5, with D perhaps TRBD1 (5 bases). Germline CDR1 reads DFQATT; CDR2 reads SNEGSKA (reference sequence). The CDR3 runs 14 residues. The V and J ends lost 5 bases and 7 bases respectively, with 18 bases between them. The CDR3 reads CSAPSGGVGQPQHF. CDR3 coding DNA: TGCAGTGCTCCCTCCGGAGGGGTTGGGCAGCCCCAGCATTTT.

The genes are TRBV6-6 and TRBJ1-6, with D tentatively TRBD1 (5 bases). Trimming cost V 0 bases and J 7 bases, with 7 bases left between them. This CDR3 is 14 amino acids long. CDR1 MNHNY and CDR2 SVGAGI come from the germline V gene (reference sequence). The CDR3 sequence is CASSYSGENSPLHF. The CDR3 region has the DNA TGTGCCAGCAGTTACTCAGGGGAGAATTCACCCCTCCACTTT.

The chain recombines TRBV29-1 with TRBJ1-3; 7 bases match TRBD1. The CDR3 loop spans 13 amino acids. Unmatched junction bases numbered 6, after V lost 8 bases and J lost 2 bases. CDR1 and CDR2 (germline): SQVTM, ANQGSEA. Here the CDR3 DNA reads TGCAGCTCAAACAGGGGTACTGGAAACACCATATATTTT. The encoded protein is CSSNRGTGNTIYF.

In its sample, this clonotype was seen once. The chain recombines TRBV9 with TRBJ2-1; TRBD1 matches 7 bases. Losses at the gene ends were 6 bases for V and 2 bases for J; bases not matched to a gene: 5. The CDR3 extends over 14 amino acids. Germline CDR1 is SGDLS and CDR2 is YYNGEE. The CDR3 DNA follows: TGTGCCAGCAAGGGGGCAGGGGCCTACAATGAGCAGTTCTTC. Its translation is CASKGAGAYNEQFF.

This chain joins TRBV12-3 or TRBV12-4 and TRBJ1-1; 8 bases align to TRBD1. Trimming took 6 bases from V and 4 from J; bases not matched to a gene: 7. This CDR3 contains 14 residues. CDR3 DNA sequence: TGTGCCAGCAGACCCCTGGACAGGGCCACTGAAGCTTTCTTT. It translates to CASRPLDRATEAFF.

The V call is TRBV5-4, the J call TRBJ1-3; D may be TRBD1 (6 bases). There are 15 residues in the CDR3. Germline V gene lookup returns CDR1 SGHNT and CDR2 YYREEE (reference sequence). The ends were cut back, 4 bases at V and 2 bases at J, with 13 bases in the middle. CDR3 sequence reads: CASSPTQGAGNTIYF. As DNA, the CDR3 is TGTGCCAGCAGCCCTACACAGGGCGCTGGAAACACCATATATTTT. Full variable domain (remainder filled in from reference TRBV5-4 and TRBJ1-3): ETGVTQSPTHLIKTRGQQVTLRCSSQSGHNTVSWYQQALGQGPQFIFQYYREEENGRGNFPPRFSGLQFPNYSSELNVNALELDDSALYLCASSPTQGAGNTIYFGEGSWLTVV.

The chain is built from TRBV20-1 and TRBJ2-5; D perhaps matches TRBD1 (5 bases). V lost 4 bases and J 5 bases, leaving 14 bases between the germline ends. Looked up from germline, CDR1 is DFQATT and CDR2 is SNEGSKA (reference sequence). This CDR3 spans 13 amino acids. CDR3 residues: CSATEGQLETQYF. The CDR3, as DNA: TGCAGTGCTACCGAAGGACAACTTGAGACCCAGTACTTC.

The chain combines TRBV28 with TRBJ2-6, with D maybe TRBD1 (6 bases). This CDR3 has 16 residues. CDR1 is MDHEN, CDR2 SYDVKM, per germline. V was cut by 5 bases and J by 2 bases, with 13 bases left in between. CDR3: CASSPQGYPGANVLTF. CDR3 nucleotide sequence: TGTGCCAGCAGTCCACAGGGCTACCCTGGGGCCAACGTCCTGACTTTC.

The V and J genes are TRBV9 and TRBJ1-4; the D is unclear. V lost 4 bases, J lost 8 bases, and 18 bases lay in between. The CDR3 length is 15 residues. CDR1 is SGDLS, CDR2 YYNGEE, per germline. This CDR3 is CASSTVGSGAEKLFF. Written as DNA, the CDR3 is TGTGCCAGCAGCACAGTGGGGTCCGGAGCGGAAAAACTGTTTTTT. The full variable domain, its missing parts supplied by reference TRBV9 and TRBJ1-4, is DSGVTQTPKHLITATGQRVTLRCSPRSGDLSVYWYQQSLDQGLQFLIQYYNGEERAKGNILERFSAQQFPDLHSELNLSSLELGDSALYFCASSTVGSGAEKLFFGSGTQLSVL.

The chain recombines TRBV3-1 with TRBJ2-5; 12 positions match TRBD2. The germline V gene encodes CDR1 LGHDT and CDR2 YNNKEL (reference sequence). V gave up 2 bases and J gave up 2 bases; unmatched junction bases: 3. The CDR3 contains 16 residues. The CDR3 region has the DNA TGTGCCAGCAGCCAATGGCTAGCGGGGGGGCAAGAGACCCAGTACTTC. Translated: CASSQWLAGGQETQYF.

V usage is TRBV7-2 and J usage is TRBJ2-7, with 7 positions matching TRBD2. The CDR3 is 14 amino acids. V trimming: 4 bases; J trimming: 2 bases; junction bases outside the gene matches: 5. From germline, CDR1 is SGHTA and CDR2 FQGNSA. In nucleotides, the CDR3 is TGTGCCAGCAGCTCAACCCTAGCGGCCTACGAGCAGTACTTC. Protein sequence: CASSSTLAAYEQYF.

The V gene is TRBV12-3 or TRBV12-4, the J gene TRBJ2-7; unclear D gene. Trimming removed 3 bases from V and 3 bases from J, with 9 bases in between. This CDR3 is built from 13 residues. CDR3 sequence: CASSFTHSYEQYF. For the CDR3, the DNA is TGTGCCAGCAGTTTTACCCACAGCTACGAGCAGTACTTC.

The chain uses TRBV7-2 and TRBJ1-2; 8 bases fit TRBD1. The CDR3 is made up of 15 amino acids. The germline V gene encodes CDR1 SGHTA and CDR2 FQGNSA. The V and J ends lost 1 base and 4 bases, in that order; junction bases with no gene match: 5. The CDR3 nucleotides read TGTGCCAGCAGCTTAGGGCACAGGGGGTTCTATGGCTACACCTTC. Translation: CASSLGHRGFYGYTF.

This chain uses TRBV30 with TRBJ1-1; unclear D gene. Between the trimmed V and J ends, which lost 5 bases and 1 base, there was a span of 14 bases. The CDR3 is 14 amino acids. Looked up from germline, CDR1 is GTSNPN and CDR2 is SVGIG (reference sequence). For the CDR3, the DNA is TGTGCCTGGGCCAGCGGACCATCGAACACTGAAGCTTTCTTT. Translation gives CAWASGPSNTEAFF.

The chain uses TRBV4-1 and TRBJ1-1, with no clear D. Germline values: CDR1 MGHRA, CDR2 YSYEKL. The CDR3 length is 15 residues. With 2 bases removed from V and 7 bases from J, the gap between germline ends came to 17 bases. The CDR3 loop reads CASSQPGLLRNEAFF. The CDR3 DNA reads as TGCGCCAGCAGCCAACCCGGACTGCTTAGAAATGAAGCTTTCTTT.

A remark on this clonotype: A read error may account for a junction end that differs from germline. The rearrangement links TRBV20-1 to TRBJ2-1; D not certain. The CDR3 is 13 residues long. Looked up from germline, CDR1 is DFQATT and CDR2 is SNEGSKA (reference sequence). The CDR3 DNA is TGCAGTGCTCGAGAGAGCTCCTACAATGAGCAGTTCTTC. Translated: CSARESSYNEQFF.

This chain connects TRBV7-9 to TRBJ1-1; D might be TRBD1 (6 bases). The CDR3 contains 13 residues. In germline, CDR1 is SEHNR, CDR2 FQNEAQ (reference sequence). V dropped 6 bases and J dropped 3 bases, with 11 bases sitting between them. The CDR3 region is CASSTQGYTEAFF. CDR3 nucleotide sequence: TGTGCCAGCAGTACACAGGGATACACTGAAGCTTTCTTT.